This T cell receptor (beta chain) was documented in a study of cytomegalovirus exposure and HLA in healthy donors. The wider study: 81% of 300 to 450 genotyped donors fell in the Caucasian-associated ancestry cluster.

There are 16 residues in the CDR3. Trimming removed 0 bases from V and 1 base from J, with 13 bases in between. CDR1 is SGHNT and CDR2 is YYREEE in the germline V gene (reference sequence). The study, taken as a whole, reports: Further analysis, carried out later, found HLA-associated TCR beta chains more clonally expanded than equally common other chains. Reports showed the classifier diagnosing cytomegalovirus status with high specificity and sensitivity. The number of N-insertions in an Asian-associated ancestry cluster was reportedly below the 666-donor mean in a later analysis.

On this clone itself: Its cognate antigen is unknown.

Amplification used 60 Vbeta primers and 13 Jbeta primers. Assay: immunoSEQ multiplex PCR; the TCRdb copy retains only in-frame clones and omits some. The table records 150,000 to 200,000 clones, roughly 82% of them present only once. V usage is TRBV5-4 and J usage is TRBJ1-2; D may be TRBD1 (5 bases). The source material was PBMCs. The receptor's source is a woman aged 30 to 39 in good health and CMV-seronegative. The CDR3 reads CASSLVGTGNNYGYTF. In DNA, the CDR3 is TGTGCCAGCAGCTTGGTGGGAACAGGAAATAACTATGGCTACACCTTC.